This T cell receptor beta chain was obtained from a study of shared clonotypes between healthy human individuals. Study as a whole: Sampling drew on donors who were a couple of women and a few men aged 18 to 49.

Naive CD8 cells were CD45RO-negative, positively selected for CCR7, excluding terminally differentiated effector memory CD45RA+ cells. Germline values: CDR1 LGHNA, CDR2 YNFKEQ. This CDR3 is built from 16 residues. V was pared by 1 base and J by 4 bases, with 5 bases of the junction left unmatched. In the original workflow: Because ImmunoSEQ provided only junction sequences with no quality scores, the filtering differed. TCRdb's table, derived via immunoSEQ multiplex PCR, lists solely in-frame clones and lacks some. The V and J calls and clone size are taken from that table; D and trimming were inferred from the DNA. Of 660,000 or so clones listed, 90% to 97% were seen once; the top ten hold roughly 0.12%.

This receptor was taken from a woman younger than 45 in good health. The specimen was naive CD8+ T cells sorted from blood. The genes are TRBV4-2 and TRBJ2-1; 9 nucleotides agree with TRBD2. CDR3 residues: CASSQVASGAYNEQFF. As DNA, the CDR3 is TGTGCCAGCAGCCAAGTTGCTAGCGGGGCTTACAATGAGCAGTTCTTC.